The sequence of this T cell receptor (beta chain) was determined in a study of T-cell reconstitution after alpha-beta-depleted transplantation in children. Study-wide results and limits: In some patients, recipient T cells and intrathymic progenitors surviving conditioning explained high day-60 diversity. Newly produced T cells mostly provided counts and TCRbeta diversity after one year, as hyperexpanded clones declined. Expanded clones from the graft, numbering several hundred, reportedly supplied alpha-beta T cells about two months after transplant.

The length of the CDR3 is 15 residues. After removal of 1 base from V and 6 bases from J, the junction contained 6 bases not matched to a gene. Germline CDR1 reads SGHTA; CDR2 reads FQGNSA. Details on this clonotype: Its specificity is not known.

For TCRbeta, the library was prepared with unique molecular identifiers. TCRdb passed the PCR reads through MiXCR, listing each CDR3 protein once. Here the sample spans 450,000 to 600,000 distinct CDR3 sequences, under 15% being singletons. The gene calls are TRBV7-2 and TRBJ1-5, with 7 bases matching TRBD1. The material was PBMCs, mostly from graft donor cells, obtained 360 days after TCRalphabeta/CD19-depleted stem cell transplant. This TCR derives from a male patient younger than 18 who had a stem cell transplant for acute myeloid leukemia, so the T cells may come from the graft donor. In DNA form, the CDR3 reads TGTGCCAGCAGCTTAGAAGGGGGCAGGATTCAGCCCCAGCATTTT. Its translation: CASSLEGGRIQPQHF. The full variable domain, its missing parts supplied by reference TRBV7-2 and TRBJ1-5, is GAGVSQSPSNKVTEKGKDVELRCDPISGHTALYWYRQSLGQGLEFLIYFQGNSAPDKSGLPSDRFSAERTGGSVSTLTIQRTQQEDSAVYLCASSLEGGRIQPQHFGDGTRLSIL.